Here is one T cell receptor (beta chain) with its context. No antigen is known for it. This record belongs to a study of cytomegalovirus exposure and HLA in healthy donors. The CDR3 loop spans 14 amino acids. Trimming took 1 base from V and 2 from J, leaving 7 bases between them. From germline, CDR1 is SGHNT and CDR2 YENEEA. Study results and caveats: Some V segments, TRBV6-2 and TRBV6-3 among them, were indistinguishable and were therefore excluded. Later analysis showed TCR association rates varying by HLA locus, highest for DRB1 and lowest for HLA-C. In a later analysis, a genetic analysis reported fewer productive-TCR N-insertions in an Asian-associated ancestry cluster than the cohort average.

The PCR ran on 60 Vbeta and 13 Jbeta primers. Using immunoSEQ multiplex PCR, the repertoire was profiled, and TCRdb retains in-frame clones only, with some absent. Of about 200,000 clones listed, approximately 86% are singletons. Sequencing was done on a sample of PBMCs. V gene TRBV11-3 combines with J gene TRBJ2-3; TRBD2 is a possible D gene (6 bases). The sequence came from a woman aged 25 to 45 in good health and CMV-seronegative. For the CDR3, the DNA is TGTGCCAGCAGCTTAGGCGGGGCCACAGATACGCAGTATTTT. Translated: CASSLGGATDTQYF.